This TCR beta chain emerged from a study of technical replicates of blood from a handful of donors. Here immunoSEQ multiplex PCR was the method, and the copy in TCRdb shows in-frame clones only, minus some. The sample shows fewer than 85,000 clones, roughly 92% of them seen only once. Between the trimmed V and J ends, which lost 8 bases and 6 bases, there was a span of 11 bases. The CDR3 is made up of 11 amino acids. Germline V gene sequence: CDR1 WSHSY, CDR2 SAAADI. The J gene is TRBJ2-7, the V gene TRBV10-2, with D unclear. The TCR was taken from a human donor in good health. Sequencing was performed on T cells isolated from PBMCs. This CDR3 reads CASSRSGEQYF. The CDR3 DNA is TGCGCCAGCTCGCGATCAGGCGAGCAGTACTTC.